These 13 T cell receptor beta chains originate from one sample sequenced in a study of blood T cells in healthy people across ages. Through a sample-barcoded 5' primer and a J-beta primer mix, a second PCR was run for 7 to 11 cycles. TCRdb processed the 5' RACE reads anew with MiXCR; each CDR3 protein has one entry. The sample holds around 620,000 distinct CDR3 sequences, roughly a quarter seen once. The sequenced sample was blood. These receptors all come from a woman aged 70-85 years in good health.

This clonotype was counted between two and nine times. The chain couples TRBV7-9 to TRBJ2-1; either TRBD1 or TRBD2 may supply D (5 bases each). Trimming cost V 5 bases and J 10 bases, with 21 bases left between them. The CDR3 runs 15 residues. Per the germline V gene, CDR1 is SEHNR and CDR2 is FQNEAQ (reference sequence). This CDR3 is CASSLQDSLAGEQFF. The CDR3 DNA reads TGTGCCAGCAGCCTTCAGGACTCTTTAGCAGGGGAGCAGTTCTTC. Filled out from reference TRBV7-9 and TRBJ2-1, the complete variable domain reads DTGVSQNPRHKITKRGQNVTFRCDPISEHNRLYWYRQTLGQGPEFLTYFQNEAQLEKSRLLSDRFSAERPKGSFSTLEIQRTEQGDSAMYLCASSLQDSLAGEQFFGPGTRLTVL.

This clonotype has more than one count but fewer than ten. The V call is TRBV12-3 or TRBV12-4, the J call TRBJ2-3; possible D gene TRBD2, 5 bases. V was shortened by 3 bases and J by 1 base, with 5 bases between the two germline ends. The CDR3 contains 13 residues. Here the CDR3 reads CASSFGGTDTQYF. CDR3 bases: TGTGCCAGCAGTTTCGGGGGCACAGATACGCAGTATTTT.

There are many counts of this clonotype. V and J are TRBV5-5 and TRBJ2-5, with 7 nucleotides matching TRBD1. Germline CDR1 reads SGHKS; CDR2 reads YYEKEE (reference sequence). The CDR3 contains 15 residues. J lost 3 bases, V lost 2 bases, and 7 bases had no gene match. The CDR3 nucleotides are TGTGCCAGCAGCTTCACAGTGACAGGGAAAGAGACCCAGTACTTC. Its translation is CASSFTVTGKETQYF. Full variable domain (outside the CDR3, taken from reference TRBV5-5 and TRBJ2-5): DAGVTQSPTHLIKTRGQQVTLRCSPISGHKSVSWYQQVLGQGPQFIFQYYEKEERGRGNFPDRFSARQFPNYSSELNVNALLLGDSALYLCASSFTVTGKETQYFGPGTRLLVL.

This clonotype was seen a handful of times. This rearrangement joins TRBV20-1 to TRBJ2-5; 7 bases agree with TRBD1. The CDR3 covers 15 residues. V lost 5 bases and J lost 2; bases outside the gene matches: 11. Germline loops: CDR1 DFQATT, CDR2 SNEGSKA (reference sequence). The CDR3 DNA is TGCAGTGCTGGAGTTAACAGGGGCGTTCAAGAGACCCAGTACTTC. As protein: CSAGVNRGVQETQYF.

The chain joins TRBV9 to TRBJ1-5, with D possibly being TRBD1 (5 bases). The CDR3 length is 14 residues. The V end lost 4 bases, the J end lost 4 bases, and 12 bases lay between the germline ends. Germline CDR1 reads SGDLS; CDR2 reads YYNGEE. The CDR3 sequence: CASSSREGNQPQHF. The DNA of the CDR3 is TGTGCCAGCAGCTCCAGGGAAGGGAATCAGCCCCAGCATTTT.

The chain combines TRBV2 with TRBJ2-4; possible D gene TRBD1, 5 bases. Germline lookup yields CDR1 SNHLY and CDR2 FYNNEI. Trimming left V 2 bases short and J 7 bases short, with 15 bases between. The CDR3 is 15 residues long. CDR3 nucleotides: TGTGCCAGCAGTGAAAGGGGTCGTTTGCAGAACATTCAGTACTTC. Amino acids: CASSERGRLQNIQYF.

The V and J genes are TRBV10-3 and TRBJ1-4, with D perhaps matching TRBD1 (5 bases). Germline V gives CDR1 ENHRY, CDR2 SYGVKD. This CDR3 has 14 residues. Trimming took 6 bases from V and 4 from J, leaving 12 bases between them. CDR3 region: CAISAGLDNEKLFF. For the CDR3, the DNA is TGTGCCATCAGCGCAGGGTTGGATAATGAAAAACTGTTTTTT.

The CDR3 sequence: CASSQTGTPVTQYF. In nucleotides, the CDR3 is TGTGCCAGCAGCCAAACCGGGACTCCGGTGACCCAGTACTTC. The chain is built from TRBV7-8 and TRBJ2-5, with a weak D call TRBD2 (6 bases). The CDR3 sequence is 14 residues long. The V end lost 5 bases, the J end lost 7 bases, and 17 bases lay between the germline ends. CDR1 and CDR2 from the germline V gene are SGHVS and FQNEAQ.

V gene TRBV7-8 combines with J gene TRBJ2-2; TRBD1 matches 7 bases. The CDR3 runs 15 residues. The germline V gene has CDR1 SGHVS and CDR2 FQNEAQ. V shed 2 bases and J 7 bases; nucleotides not matched to a gene: 7. CDR3 sequence: CASSLMGQRGGELFF. The CDR3 DNA sequence: TGTGCCAGCAGCTTAATGGGACAGCGTGGCGGGGAGCTGTTTTTT.

Of note for this clonotype: At one of its ends the junction is not consistent with the germline gene, which may arise from a read error. The chain uses TRBV7-9 and TRBJ1-2, with a weak D call TRBD1 (5 bases). Germline CDR1 is SEHNR and CDR2 is FQNEAQ (reference sequence). This CDR3 spans 14 amino acids. CDR3: CASSSPGANYGYTF. For the CDR3, the DNA is TGCGCCAGCAGCTCCCCCGGGGCAAACTATGGCTACACCTTC. The full variable domain, its missing parts supplied by reference TRBV7-9 and TRBJ1-2, is DTGVSQNPRHKITKRGQNVTFRCDPISEHNRLYWYRQTLGQGPEFLTYFQNEAQLEKSRLLSDRFSAERPKGSFSTLEIQRTEQGDSAMYLCASSSPGANYGYTFGSGTRLTVV.

In its sample, this clonotype was seen a few times. The chain joins TRBV14 to TRBJ1-6; 10 positions match TRBD1. CDR1 and CDR2 (germline): SGHDN, FVKESK. The CDR3 runs to 15 residues. V shed 1 base, J shed 6 bases, and the junction held 0 bases outside the gene matches. CDR3 sequence reads: CASSQGTGGNSPLHF. In DNA form, the CDR3 reads TGTGCCAGCAGCCAAGGGACAGGGGGTAATTCACCCCTCCACTTT. The whole variable domain, filled in from reference TRBV14 and TRBJ1-6, reads EAGVTQFPSHSVIEKGQTVTLRCDPISGHDNLYWYRRVMGKEIKFLLHFVKESKQDESGMPNNRFLAERTGGTYSTLKVQPAELEDSGVYFCASSQGTGGNSPLHFGNGTRLTVT.

The gene calls are TRBV2 and TRBJ1-4; 9 nucleotides align to TRBD1. This CDR3 has 14 residues. The V gene end was trimmed by 1 base and the J gene end by 14 bases; junction bases not matched to a gene: 8. CDR1 is SNHLY, CDR2 FYNNEI, per germline. The CDR3 is CASSEGTGDQVLFF. The DNA for the CDR3 is TGTGCCAGCAGTGAAGGGACAGGGGACCAAGTTCTGTTTTTT.

This sequence joins TRBV12-3 or TRBV12-4 and TRBJ2-3; TRBD2 matches at 7 bases. The CDR3 consists of 13 residues. After removal of 6 bases from V and 15 bases from J, the junction contained 15 bases not matched to a gene. The CDR3 sequence: CASSGLGADTEYF. The CDR3 coding sequence is TGTGCCAGCAGCGGACTAGGCGCAGATACGGAATATTTT.